This passage covers 13 T cell receptor beta chains from one sample sequenced in a study of monozygotic twins with inflammatory bowel disease. TCRdb re-called the 5' RACE reads; every CDR3 protein appears as one record, without DNA. The sample includes a few hundred thousand distinct CDR3 sequences. Sequenced sample: blood. The receptor set was obtained from a human donor with ulcerative colitis or Crohn's disease, or a healthy co-twin of an affected twin (not recorded which).

The rearrangement uses TRBV19 and TRBJ2-7; TCRdb outputs TRBD2, but without DNA this stays unchecked. The CDR3 is 15 residues long. Germline assignment: CDR1 LNHDA and CDR2 SQIVND (reference sequence). The CDR3 protein is CASSIGGGGGYEQYF.

The V and J genes are TRBV5-1 and TRBJ1-5; TCRdb's D gene call, TRBD1, goes unchecked for lack of DNA. The V gene's germline CDR1 is SGHRS and CDR2 YFSETQ. This CDR3 comprises 15 residues. The CDR3: CASSLRTGTGSPQHF.

The rearrangement links TRBV7-2 to TRBJ2-1; TCRdb's assignment of TRBD1 cannot be checked, as there is no DNA. This CDR3 has 13 amino acids. Per germline, CDR1 SGHTA and CDR2 FQGNSA. This chain's CDR3 is CASSFKGYDEQFF.

This chain connects TRBV28 to TRBJ2-1; TCRdb outputs TRBD1, but without DNA this stays unchecked. CDR3 length: 16 amino acids. Germline CDR1 reads MDHEN; CDR2 reads SYDVKM. The CDR3: CASSPYRGQGYNEQFF.

This chain connects TRBV5-6 to TRBJ1-1; there is no DNA to check the TCRdb D call of TRBD1. The germline V gene has CDR1 SGHDT and CDR2 YYEEEE. CDR3 length: 15 amino acids. The CDR3 loop reads CASSLIVGRGTEAFF. Filled out from reference TRBV5-6 and TRBJ1-1, the complete variable domain reads DAGVTQSPTHLIKTRGQQVTLRCSPKSGHDTVSWYQQALGQGPQFIFQYYEEEERQRGNFPDRFSGHQFPNYSSELNVNALLLGDSALYLCASSLIVGRGTEAFFGQGTRLTVV.

The J gene is TRBJ2-2, the V gene TRBV18. Per the germline V gene, CDR1 is KGHSH and CDR2 is LQKENI. This CDR3 contains 15 residues. The CDR3 loop is CASSPRESNTGELFF.

The chain joins TRBV3-1 to TRBJ2-7; TCRdb selects TRBD1, and the lack of DNA leaves this call unchecked. This CDR3 comprises 13 residues. Germline CDR1 is LGHDT and CDR2 is YNNKEL (reference sequence). CDR3 protein: CASHRDRAYEQYF.

The chain couples TRBV4-2 to TRBJ1-3. This CDR3 region has 15 residues. The germline gives CDR1 LGHNA, CDR2 YNFKEQ. The CDR3 is CASSQDFNSGNTIYF.

The chain combines TRBV5-1 with TRBJ2-5; there is no DNA to check the TCRdb D call of TRBD1. Germline V CDR1 and CDR2: SGHRS, YFSETQ. The CDR3 has 14 residues. This CDR3 is CASRQVRGQETQYF.

The rearrangement links TRBV28 to TRBJ2-2. Per germline, CDR1 MDHEN and CDR2 SYDVKM. This CDR3 has 14 residues. CDR3 region: CASIGQWNTGELFF. Supplemented by reference TRBV28 and TRBJ2-2, the full variable domain reads DVKVTQSSRYLVKRTGEKVFLECVQDMDHENMFWYRQDPGLGLRLIYFSYDVKMKEKGDIPEGYSVSREKKERFSLILESASTNQTSMYLCASIGQWNTGELFFGEGSRLTVL.

The chain couples TRBV18 to TRBJ2-4. This CDR3 comprises 15 residues. Germline assignment: CDR1 KGHSH and CDR2 LQKENI. CDR3 in amino acids: CASSPGQDSKNIQYF.

The chain recombines TRBV7-2 with TRBJ2-1; TCRdb's D call, TRBD1, is unchecked because there is no DNA. Germline loops: CDR1 SGHTA, CDR2 FQGNSA. The CDR3 runs 13 residues. The CDR3 here is CASSFAGGGEQFF.

This CDR3 reads CASSPLGQATDTQYF. The chain combines TRBV18 with TRBJ2-3; TCRdb names TRBD1, which stays unverified in the absence of DNA. The CDR3 sequence is 15 residues long. CDR1 and CDR2 (germline): KGHSH, LQKENI.